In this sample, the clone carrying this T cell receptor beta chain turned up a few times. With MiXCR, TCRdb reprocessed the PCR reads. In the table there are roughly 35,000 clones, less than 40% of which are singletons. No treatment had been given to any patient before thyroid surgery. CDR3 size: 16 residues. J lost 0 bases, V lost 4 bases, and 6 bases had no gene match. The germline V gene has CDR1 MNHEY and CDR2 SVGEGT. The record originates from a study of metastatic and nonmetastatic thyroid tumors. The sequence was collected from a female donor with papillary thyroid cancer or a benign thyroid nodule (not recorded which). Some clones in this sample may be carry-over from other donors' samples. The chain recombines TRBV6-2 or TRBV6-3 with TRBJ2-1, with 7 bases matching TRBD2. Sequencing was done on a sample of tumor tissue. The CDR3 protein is CASSSTGTTSYNEQFF. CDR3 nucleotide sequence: TGTGCCAGCAGTTCAACCGGGACTACCTCCTACAATGAGCAGTTCTTC.